The clone carrying this TCR beta chain was seen only once. The target antigen is unknown. The sort gate was single viable CD3+CD4+CD8-CD45RO+ cells for memory CD4+ T cells. Serostatus was set by detecting CMV pp150, pp28, p38, p52 IgG. CDR3 size: 11 residues. Germline CDR1 reads SNHLY; CDR2 reads FYNNEI. The germline V and J ends were trimmed by 4 bases and 8 bases, with 9 bases remaining between them. The source of the sample is a study of memory CD4+ T cells and cytomegalovirus serostatus. About the study: This sample comes from healthy Belgian adults, several CMV seropositive, roughly 22 seronegative.

Study observations and caveats: CD4+ memory repertoires contained about two fifths of the 164 reported CMV TCRbeta sequences.

Original methodology: After removing out-of-frame reads, 2 million to 2.5 million distinct TCRbeta sequences remained. Clones were sequenced by immunoSEQ multiplex PCR, and TCRdb holds only the in-frame ones, with some missing. Clone size and the V and J calls come from that table; the DNA yielded D and trimming. This table has 50,000 to 60,000 clones, roughly four fifths appearing once. The receptor's source is an adult in good health and CMV-seronegative. The specimen was memory CD4+ T cells from blood. The rearrangement links TRBV2 to TRBJ2-7, with a tentative D call TRBD1 (6 bases). This chain's CDR3 is CASSGRGKQYF. The CDR3 DNA follows: TGTGCCAGCAGTGGCAGGGGTAAGCAGTACTTC.